Given below is one T cell receptor (beta chain) in context. The data were taken from a study of T-cell reconstitution after alpha-beta-depleted transplantation in children. Using unique molecular identifiers, the investigators prepared the TCRbeta library. TCRdb passed the PCR reads through MiXCR, listing each CDR3 protein once. The sample consists of 500,000 to 600,000 distinct CDR3 sequences, around 20% of them appearing once. The sequences come from PBMCs from the stem cell graft donor, collected from the stem cell graft. This receptor was identified in a human donor who donated a stem cell graft to a child with acute lymphoblastic leukemia.

The CDR3 protein is CAWRPLNTEAFF. The CDR3 region has the DNA TGTGCCTGGAGACCCCTGAACACTGAAGCTTTCTTT. This sequence joins TRBV30 and TRBJ1-1; D is unresolved. Trimming stripped 3 bases from V and 0 bases from J, with 5 bases between. The CDR3 totals 12 residues. Looked up from germline, CDR1 is GTSNPN and CDR2 is SVGIG (reference sequence). The complete variable domain, with remaining parts taken from reference TRBV30 and TRBJ1-1, reads SQTIHQWPATLVQPVGSPLSLECTVEGTSNPNLYWYRQAAGRGLQLLFYSVGIGQISSEVPQNLSASRPQDRQFILSSKKLLLSDSGFYLCAWRPLNTEAFFGQGTRLTVV.